These 24 T cell receptor beta chains were sequenced from one sample in a study of cytomegalovirus exposure and HLA in healthy donors. With 60 Vbeta and 13 Jbeta primers, the PCR was carried out. Data came from immunoSEQ multiplex PCR; TCRdb stores just in-frame clones and leaves some out. The sample gives approximately 130,000 clones, around 83% of which show up once; over 6.5% is in the top ten. Sample: PBMCs. These receptors originate from a woman aged 25 to 45 in good health and CMV-seropositive.

In its sample, this clone was seen a few times. This chain joins TRBV27 and TRBJ2-2, with no clear D. V lost 3 bases to trimming and J lost 4 bases, with 12 bases between them. Germline V gene data show CDR1 as MNHEY and CDR2 as SMNVEV (reference sequence). The CDR3 runs to 15 residues. CDR3 DNA sequence: TGTGCCAGCAGTTTGGAAGGCACTACCACCGGGGAGCTGTTTTTT. Protein product: CASSLEGTTTGELFF.

A remark on this clone: Other DNA sequences in the same sample also yield this CDR3. The chain recombines TRBV28 with TRBJ1-6, with D perhaps TRBD1 (6 bases). V lost 7 bases to trimming and J lost 5 bases, with 15 bases between them. Germline V gene sequence: CDR1 MDHEN, CDR2 SYDVKM. The CDR3 loop spans 15 amino acids. CDR3: CASTPQQGNNSPLHF. CDR3 bases: TGTGCCAGCACCCCTCAACAGGGAAATAATTCACCCCTCCACTTT. The full variable domain, with the rest looked up from reference TRBV28 and TRBJ1-6, is DVKVTQSSRYLVKRTGEKVFLECVQDMDHENMFWYRQDPGLGLRLIYFSYDVKMKEKGDIPEGYSVSREKKERFSLILESASTNQTSMYLCASTPQQGNNSPLHFGNGTRLTVT.

J is TRBJ2-1 and V is TRBV6-6, with D unclear. Germline CDR1 and CDR2: MNHNY and SVGAGI (reference sequence). CDR3 length: 12 residues. V dropped 2 bases and J dropped 6 bases, with 5 bases sitting between them. The CDR3 coding sequence is TGTGCCAGCAGTTACGGGCCCAATGAGCAGTTCTTC. This codes for CASSYGPNEQFF.

Worth noting for this clone: A junction boundary mismatches the germline segment, possibly from a read error. The chain combines TRBV18 with TRBJ1-1, with 10 bases fitting TRBD1. The CDR3 spans 14 residues. Germline V gives CDR1 KGHSH, CDR2 LQKENI. CDR3 sequence reads: CASSYGAGTGEEIF. The CDR3 coding sequence is TGTGCCAGCTCATATGGAGCCGGGACAGGGGAGGAAATCTTT.

This chain uses TRBV30 with TRBJ2-2; 12 positions match TRBD1. The CDR3 totals 14 residues. Germline V gene lookup returns CDR1 GTSNPN and CDR2 SVGIG (reference sequence). Losses at the gene ends were 3 bases for V and 5 bases for J; bases not matched to a gene: 1. The CDR3 bases are TGTGCCTGGAGGGGACAGGGGGCGACCGGGGAGCTGTTTTTT. This translates into CAWRGQGATGELFF.

The genes are TRBV27 and TRBJ1-2; no clear D. Trimming stripped 0 bases from V and 3 bases from J, with 23 bases between. The CDR3 extends over 19 amino acids. The germline V gene encodes CDR1 MNHEY and CDR2 SMNVEV (reference sequence). The CDR3 here is CASSLSNRWAGTKYYGYTF. For the CDR3, the DNA is TGTGCCAGCAGTTTATCTAATCGCTGGGCGGGAACCAAATACTATGGCTACACCTTC.

V usage is TRBV13 and J usage is TRBJ2-1; 8 positions match TRBD1. The CDR3 loop spans 14 amino acids. Germline values: CDR1 PRHDT, CDR2 FYEKMQ (reference sequence). V shed 0 bases, J shed 7 bases, and the junction held 2 bases outside the gene matches. The CDR3 bases are TGTGCCAGCAGCTTAGGGGGACAGGCTAATGAGCAGTTCTTC. Translating it yields CASSLGGQANEQFF.

Notes on this clone: The junction shows a germline mismatch at one end, possibly a read error. This chain links TRBV2 with TRBJ1-1, with D uncertain. CDR3 length equals 13 residues. In germline, CDR1 is SNHLY, CDR2 FYNNEI. CDR3 amino acids: CAGSPQVNTEAFF. The CDR3 DNA follows: TGTGCCGGCAGTCCTCAGGTAAACACTGAAGCTTTCTTT.

CDR3 coding DNA: TGTGCCAGCAGTGAAGCGCTGGGAGGGGGCACTGAAGCTTTCTTT. This gives the protein CASSEALGGGTEAFF. V usage is TRBV2 and J usage is TRBJ1-1, with D tentatively TRBD1 (6 bases). The CDR3 totals 15 residues. CDR1 is SNHLY, CDR2 FYNNEI, per germline. Trimming pared 0 bases from V and 4 bases from J, leaving 12 bases between.

This CDR3 reads CASRGQGAFNEKLFF. The CDR3 DNA sequence: TGCGCCAGCCGCGGACAGGGGGCTTTTAATGAAAAACTGTTTTTT. This chain joins TRBV10-2 and TRBJ1-4; 11 bases are shared with TRBD1. The V gene's germline CDR1 is WSHSY and CDR2 SAAADI. This CDR3 has 15 residues. V lost 8 bases and J lost 4; bases outside the gene matches: 6.

The chain carries TRBV6-5 and TRBJ2-3; D possibly corresponds to TRBD1 (5 bases). The CDR3 consists of 15 residues. Germline V gives CDR1 MNHEY, CDR2 SVGAGI. The germline V and J ends were trimmed by 4 bases and 6 bases, with 17 bases remaining between them. As DNA, the CDR3 is TGTGCCAGCAGTTCTCGACAGTTCAAGATCGATACGCAGTATTTT. As protein: CASSSRQFKIDTQYF.

The chain links TRBV7-6 to TRBJ2-5; 8 bases agree with TRBD1. The end of the DNA is better explained by TRBJ2-7, so the J call may be wrong. Germline CDR1 SGHVS, CDR2 FNYEAQ. This CDR3 comprises 14 residues. CDR3 amino acids: CASSQRDRFYEQYF. The CDR3 DNA is TGTGCCAGCAGCCAACGGGACAGGTTCTACGAGCAGTACTTC.

This sequence joins TRBV15 and TRBJ2-3; D is possibly TRBD1 (5 bases). Trimming pared 4 bases from V and 4 bases from J, leaving 15 bases between. Germline lookup yields CDR1 LNHNV and CDR2 YYDKDF (reference sequence). The CDR3 spans 15 residues. CDR3 residues: CATSKGVAPSDTQYF. As DNA, the CDR3 is TGTGCCACCAGCAAAGGGGTAGCCCCCTCAGATACGCAGTATTTT.

Worth noting for this clone: At the DNA level, this CDR3 is encoded by other sequences in the same sample as well. J is TRBJ2-7 and V is TRBV28; D remains unclear. In germline, CDR1 is MDHEN, CDR2 SYDVKM. This CDR3 contains 14 residues. V was pared by 6 bases and J by 0 bases, with 12 bases between. CDR3 loop: CASSRGRSSYEQYF. The CDR3, as DNA: TGTGCCAGCAGCCGAGGTCGGAGCTCCTACGAGCAGTACTTC.

On this clone: Germline is not matched at one junction end, which may reflect a read error. The rearrangement uses TRBV7-9 and TRBJ1-1; TRBD1 is a possible D gene (6 bases). This CDR3 contains 13 residues. Germline values: CDR1 SEHNR, CDR2 FQNEAQ (reference sequence). The CDR3 loop reads CSSSHHTGKAAFF. In DNA form, the CDR3 reads TGTTCCAGCAGTCATCATACAGGGAAGGCGGCTTTCTTT.

The chain couples TRBV9 to TRBJ2-1; D gene unclear. This CDR3 is built from 16 residues. CDR1 is SGDLS, CDR2 YYNGEE, per germline. V lost 0 bases to trimming and J lost 6 bases, with 16 bases between them. The CDR3 DNA reads TGTGCCAGCAGCGTAGATAGTGAGCCTCGCTCCAATGAGCAGTTCTTC. Translation: CASSVDSEPRSNEQFF.

The chain uses TRBV7-9 and TRBJ1-2; TRBD1 agrees at 8 bases. The CDR3 contains 13 residues. Germline-derived CDR1 and CDR2 are SEHNR and FQNEAQ (reference sequence). V dropped 3 bases and J dropped 8; count of bases not matched to a gene: 5. CDR3 region: CASSFSQGEGYTF. The CDR3 region has the DNA TGTGCCAGCAGCTTCTCACAGGGGGAGGGCTACACCTTC.

The chain recombines TRBV7-3 with TRBJ1-5; tentative D call: TRBD1 (5 bases). CDR3 length equals 18 residues. The V gene lost 2 bases and the J gene lost 6 bases, with 23 bases spanning the gap. CDR1 SGHTA and CDR2 FQGTGA come from the germline V gene. DNA of the CDR3: TGTGCCAGCAGCTTAGATATGTGGCGGCCAGGGAGGTGTCAGCCCCAGCATTTT. Encoded protein: CASSLDMWRPGRCQPQHF. The complete variable domain, with remaining parts taken from reference TRBV7-3 and TRBJ1-5, reads GAGVSQTPSNKVTEKGKYVELRCDPISGHTALYWYRQSLGQGPEFLIYFQGTGAADDSGLPNDRFFAVRPEGSVSTLKIQRTERGDSAVYLCASSLDMWRPGRCQPQHFGDGTRLSIL.

The chain combines TRBV6-1 with TRBJ2-4; D might be TRBD2 (5 bases). Germline V lookup: CDR1 MNHNS, CDR2 SASEGT. Trimming took off 2 bases at V and 8 bases at J, with 10 bases between the two ends. CDR3 length: 13 amino acids. The CDR3 nucleotides are TGTGCCAGCAGTGAAAGGGAGCCGTACATTCAGTACTTC. Its translation: CASSEREPYIQYF.

V and J are TRBV12-5 and TRBJ2-2, with no clear D. Trimming shortened V by 1 base and J by 3 bases, and 6 bases separated the two germline ends. CDR3 length: 14 amino acids. Germline CDR1 and CDR2: LGHNT and FRNRAP. DNA of the CDR3: TGTGCTAGTGGTTTGGGACATGACACCGGGGAGCTGTTTTTT. Translated: CASGLGHDTGELFF.

The chain links TRBV5-1 to TRBJ2-3; D unclear. Trimming removed 4 bases at V and 0 bases at J, with 6 bases between. This CDR3 comprises 13 residues. CDR1 is SGHRS, CDR2 YFSETQ, per germline. Here the CDR3 reads CASSPTSTDTQYF. In nucleotides, the CDR3 is TGCGCCAGCAGCCCCACAAGCACAGATACGCAGTATTTT.

The rearrangement joins TRBV5-6 to TRBJ1-4; D is perhaps TRBD1 (6 bases). V was trimmed by 3 bases and J by 4 bases, leaving 13 bases between them. The germline V gene encodes CDR1 SGHDT and CDR2 YYEEEE. This CDR3 region has 15 residues. The CDR3 spells CASSWRTEINEKLFF. The CDR3 DNA reads TGTGCCAGCAGCTGGCGGACAGAAATTAATGAAAAACTGTTTTTT.

V usage is TRBV28 and J usage is TRBJ1-1; D might be TRBD1 (6 bases). Trimming removed 5 bases at V and 1 base at J, with 17 bases between. The CDR3 length is 16 residues. Germline CDR1 MDHEN, CDR2 SYDVKM. The CDR3 sequence: CASSPWTAPRNTEAFF. CDR3 bases: TGTGCCAGCAGTCCCTGGACAGCGCCAAGGAACACTGAAGCTTTCTTT.

This chain uses TRBV29-1 with TRBJ2-2, with 12 positions matching TRBD2. The CDR3 contains 14 residues. J gave up 6 bases and V 6 bases, and 5 bases lay outside the gene matches. From germline, CDR1 is SQVTM and CDR2 ANQGSEA. Written as DNA, the CDR3 is TGCAGCGTAAGGACTAGCGGGAATCCCGGGGAGCTGTTTTTT. Translation gives CSVRTSGNPGELFF.